Each of the 7 T cell receptor beta chains below was sequenced from the same sample in a study of blood T cell repertoires in COVID-19. Clones were read by immunoSEQ multiplex PCR, and TCRdb kept only the in-frame ones, dropping some. The sample holds under 400,000 clones, under 90% seen once. Sample: peripheral blood. These receptor sequences come from a young woman with COVID-19, enrolled during active disease.

The chain couples TRBV28 to TRBJ2-7; TRBD2 agrees at 12 bases. V lost 2 bases, J lost 6 bases, and 5 bases stayed unmatched. This CDR3 is 15 amino acids long. From germline, CDR1 is MDHEN and CDR2 SYDVKM. The CDR3 DNA reads as TGTGCCAGCAGTTTACCGGCTAGCGGGAGGGCCGAGCAGTACTTC. The encoded protein is CASSLPASGRAEQYF.

The chain joins TRBV12-3 or TRBV12-4 to TRBJ1-1; D remains ambiguous. Trimming removed 9 bases from V and 5 bases from J, with 13 bases in between. CDR3 length equals 12 residues. The CDR3 bases are TGTGCCAGTTCGGTAGGGAGGACTGAAGCTTTCTTT. Translation: CASSVGRTEAFF.

The chain employs TRBV28 and TRBJ1-2; D call uncertain. The germline V gene has CDR1 MDHEN and CDR2 SYDVKM. This CDR3 region has 11 residues. With 6 bases removed from V and 4 bases from J, the gap between germline ends came to 6 bases. The CDR3 sequence: CASRTIYGYTF. DNA for the CDR3: TGTGCCAGCAGGACTATCTATGGCTACACCTTC.

This rearrangement joins TRBV4-1 to TRBJ1-2, with TRBD1 matching over 10 bases. Germline V gene data show CDR1 as MGHRA and CDR2 as YSYEKL. The length of the CDR3 is 15 residues. Germline trimming cut 2 bases from V and 4 bases from J; bases unmatched to any gene: 4. CDR3 in DNA: TGCGCCAGCAGCCAACTGACAGGGGGCCCCTATGGCTACACCTTC. It specifies CASSQLTGGPYGYTF.

J is TRBJ2-2 and V is TRBV5-1; D is possibly TRBD2 (6 bases). The CDR3 has 16 residues. Germline V gives CDR1 SGHRS, CDR2 YFSETQ. Trimming stripped 0 bases from V and 4 bases from J, with 13 bases between. DNA of the CDR3: TGCGCCAGCAGCTTGGGACTAGATCGGGGCACCGGGGAGCTGTTTTTT. It encodes CASSLGLDRGTGELFF.

In its sample, this clone was seen once. The gene calls are TRBV7-6 and TRBJ2-2; 10 nucleotides agree with TRBD2. The CDR3 is 16 amino acids. Per germline, CDR1 SGHVS and CDR2 FNYEAQ. J lost 8 bases, V lost 1 base, and 7 bases had no gene match. This chain's CDR3 is CASSLEEAGGPGELFF. The CDR3 DNA is TGTGCCAGCAGCTTAGAGGAAGCGGGAGGGCCGGGGGAGCTGTTTTTT.

V and J are TRBV10-3 and TRBJ2-3; 8 bases are a match to TRBD2. The CDR3 sequence is 15 residues long. The V gene's germline CDR1 is ENHRY and CDR2 SYGVKD. The CDR3 DNA is TGTGCGGTCAGGTCAGCGGGAGCAAGTGGAGATACGCAGTATTTT. This sequence encodes CAVRSAGASGDTQYF.